Presented here are 25 T cell receptor beta chains from one specimen sequenced in a study of metastatic and nonmetastatic thyroid tumors. Patients underwent thyroid surgery, and none had received any treatment before it. TCRdb re-processed the PCR reads through MiXCR. The sample includes 30,000 to 40,000 clones, about 31% of them seen just once. Sequencing input: blood. The receptor set was obtained from a female donor with papillary thyroid cancer or a benign thyroid nodule (not recorded which). Some clones in this sample may be carry-over from other donors' samples.

At least ten counts were recorded for this clone. One base away lies a much larger clone, so this may be a sequencing read error. The gene calls are TRBV13 and TRBJ1-1; D perhaps matches TRBD1 (5 bases). The length of the CDR3 is 14 residues. The V gene lost 5 bases and the J gene lost 3 bases, with 13 bases spanning the gap. Germline values: CDR1 PRHDT, CDR2 FYEKMQ (reference sequence). The CDR3 loop reads CASSIQSGYTEAFF. CDR3 DNA sequence: TGTGCCAGCAGCATACAATCAGGGTACACTGAAGCTTTCTTT.

This clone has just a few counts. This chain connects TRBV7-8 to TRBJ1-5; D might be TRBD1 (6 bases). This CDR3 is built from 17 residues. The V end was cut by 0 bases, the J end by 3 bases, with 15 bases between. Germline CDR1 and CDR2: SGHVS and FQNEAQ. Here the CDR3 DNA reads TGTGCCAGCAGCTTAGCGGCCACAGGGATCCCCAATCAGCCCCAGCATTTT. This gives the protein CASSLAATGIPNQPQHF.

The sample holds a few counts of this clone. Just one base apart from a much larger clone, this may be a read error. DNA for the CDR3: TGTGCCAGCAGCCCACCACTGGTGACCAGTGAGCAGTTCTTC. It codes for CASSPPLVTSEQFF. V usage is TRBV7-9 and J usage is TRBJ2-1; unclear D gene. In germline, CDR1 is SEHNR, CDR2 FQNEAQ (reference sequence). V lost 5 bases and J lost 9, with 17 bases in between. The CDR3 totals 14 residues.

This clone was found a few times. V gene TRBV6-1 combines with J gene TRBJ2-7; 9 positions agree with TRBD2. The J segment lost 0 bases and the V segment lost 7 bases, leaving 7 bases of the junction unmatched. Germline V gene lookup returns CDR1 MNHNS and CDR2 SASEGT. The CDR3 loop spans 15 amino acids. The CDR3 spells CASKKSGGFSYEQYF. The CDR3 coding sequence is TGTGCCAGCAAAAAAAGCGGGGGGTTCTCCTACGAGCAGTACTTC.

This clone was seen a handful of times. V and J are TRBV24-1 and TRBJ2-1, with 7 bases matching TRBD2. Per the germline V gene, CDR1 is KGHDR and CDR2 is SFDVKD. This CDR3 is built from 15 residues. V was pared by 4 bases and J by 7 bases, with 9 bases of the junction left unmatched. CDR3 nucleotides: TGTGCCACCAGTGAACGACTAGCCCTTAGAAATGAGCAGTTCTTC. Amino acids: CATSERLALRNEQFF.

V and J are TRBV19 and TRBJ1-1; the D gene is possibly TRBD1 (5 bases). The V end was cut by 4 bases, the J end by 5 bases, with 17 bases between. The CDR3 extends over 15 amino acids. Germline V gene sequence: CDR1 LNHDA, CDR2 SQIVND (reference sequence). The CDR3 here is CASSTTWGFGTEAFF. As DNA, the CDR3 is TGTGCCAGTAGTACGACATGGGGGTTTGGTACTGAAGCTTTCTTT.

This clone is medium-sized in the sample. The V call is TRBV19, the J call TRBJ1-3; D gene unclear. The CDR3 sequence is 14 residues long. Looked up from germline, CDR1 is LNHDA and CDR2 is SQIVND (reference sequence). The V end was cut by 3 bases, the J end by 3 bases, with 9 bases between. The CDR3 loop is CASSIITDGNTIYF. Here the CDR3 DNA reads TGTGCCAGTAGTATCATTACAGATGGAAACACCATATATTTT.

The rearrangement joins TRBV11-2 to TRBJ2-1; unclear D gene. Germline V lookup: CDR1 SGHAT, CDR2 FQNNGV. V gave up 1 base and J gave up 9 bases, with 13 bases separating them. The CDR3 is made up of 14 amino acids. The CDR3 spells CASSLGGYFGEQFF. Written as DNA, the CDR3 is TGTGCCAGCAGCTTAGGGGGTTACTTTGGTGAGCAGTTCTTC.

The rearrangement joins TRBV30 to TRBJ1-6, with unresolved D. V shed 6 bases and J shed 7 bases, with 13 bases lying between them. The CDR3 sequence is 13 residues long. Germline V gives CDR1 GTSNPN, CDR2 SVGIG (reference sequence). The CDR3 reads CACTLSWNSPLHF. The CDR3 DNA reads as TGTGCCTGTACCTTATCTTGGAATTCACCCCTCCACTTT.

This clone was detected ten times or more. The J gene is TRBJ1-3, the V gene TRBV5-6, with D tentatively TRBD1 (6 bases). Germline CDR1 is SGHDT and CDR2 is YYEEEE. The CDR3 covers 14 residues. V lost 1 base and J lost 2, with 7 bases in between. The CDR3 DNA is TGTGCCAGCAGCTTGAAGGGGGCTGGAAACACCATATATTTT. Translation gives CASSLKGAGNTIYF.

In the case of this clone: The junction differs from germline at one of its ends, possibly a read error. The genes are TRBV28 and TRBJ1-3; TRBD1 might be the D (6 bases). CDR3 length: 15 residues. Germline V lookup: CDR1 MDHEN, CDR2 SYDVKM. CDR3 in amino acids: CAISEHRAKGNTIYF. The CDR3 region has the DNA TGTGCCATCAGTGAACACAGGGCGAAGGGAAACACCATATATTTT.

This clone has just a few counts. V is TRBV28 and J is TRBJ2-1; D remains ambiguous. CDR1 and CDR2 from the germline V gene are MDHEN and SYDVKM. V was pared by 5 bases and J by 8 bases, with 28 bases between. The CDR3 loop spans 18 amino acids. As DNA, the CDR3 is TGTGCCAGCAGTCCACATGGAGTAATGCGTAAGTGGGCGTATGAGCAGTTCTTC. Residues: CASSPHGVMRKWAYEQFF.

Points on this clone: At one end, the junction sequence differs from germline, possibly due to a read error. The V and J genes are TRBV7-3 and TRBJ1-6; D is unresolved. CDR3 length equals 15 residues. Germline CDR1 is SGHTA and CDR2 is FQGTGA. The CDR3 here is CASSLYRSYNAPLHF. CDR3 in DNA: TGTGCCAGCAGCTTATACCGCTCCTATAATGCACCCCTCCACTTT.

This clone was seen only a few times. This rearrangement joins TRBV15 to TRBJ2-3, with 9 nucleotides matching TRBD1. Germline loops: CDR1 LNHNV, CDR2 YYDKDF (reference sequence). Trimming took 1 base from V and 2 from J; bases not matched to a gene: 4. This CDR3 has 16 amino acids. CDR3 bases: TGTGCCACCAGCAGAGTTGGACAGGGGCACACAGATACGCAGTATTTT. Amino acid sequence: CATSRVGQGHTDTQYF.

The chain combines TRBV11-2 with TRBJ1-1; D may be TRBD1 (5 bases). Trimming pared 3 bases from V and 0 bases from J, leaving 14 bases between. The CDR3 covers 16 residues. The germline V gene has CDR1 SGHAT and CDR2 FQNNGV. The CDR3, as DNA: TGTGCCAGCAGCTTCTCGCGACAGCCCATGAACACTGAAGCTTTCTTT. Translation: CASSFSRQPMNTEAFF.

This clone was picked up many times. The V gene is TRBV29-1, the J gene TRBJ1-1, with D possibly TRBD1 on 5 matching bases. The CDR3 is made up of 11 amino acids. Germline values: CDR1 SQVTM, CDR2 ANQGSEA. Trimming stripped 3 bases from V and 6 bases from J, with 8 bases between. CDR3 sequence: CSVDEGPEAFF. The CDR3, as DNA: TGCAGCGTTGACGAGGGACCTGAAGCTTTCTTT.

This chain uses TRBV12-3 or TRBV12-4 with TRBJ2-1; TRBD2 matches at 8 bases. CDR3 size: 16 residues. V was clipped by 6 bases and J by 1 base; unmatched bases: 8. The CDR3 nucleotides read TGTGCCAGCAGGGGTACTAGCGGAAATTCCTACAATGAGCAGTTCTTC. It specifies CASRGTSGNSYNEQFF.

This clone was observed at least ten times. The chain recombines TRBV15 with TRBJ2-2; 9 nucleotides align to TRBD1. With V trimmed by 3 bases and J by 5 bases, 1 base remained unmatched. Germline lookup yields CDR1 LNHNV and CDR2 YYDKDF (reference sequence). This CDR3 spans 14 amino acids. Here the CDR3 reads CATSRDRGTGELFF. The DNA of the CDR3 is TGTGCCACCAGCAGGGACAGGGGAACCGGGGAGCTGTTTTTT.

As regards this clone: A clone one base away is much larger, so this may be a read error. This sequence joins TRBV4-1 and TRBJ2-3; the D gene is possibly TRBD1 (5 bases). In germline, CDR1 is MGHRA, CDR2 YSYEKL. CDR3 size: 15 residues. The CDR3 reads CASSRTWGSTDTQYF. CDR3 coding DNA: TGCGCCAGCAGCCGGACATGGGGCAGCACGGATACGCAGTATTTT.

This clone was seen ten or more times. A much larger clone sits a single nucleotide away, making a read error possible. The CDR3 is CASSRDRSFNHGYTF. CDR3 sequence (DNA): TGTGCCAGCAGCCGAGACAGGAGCTTTAACCATGGCTACACCTTC. The rearrangement links TRBV3-1 to TRBJ1-2, with TRBD1 as a possible D gene (6 bases). This CDR3 comprises 15 residues. Per germline, CDR1 LGHDT and CDR2 YNNKEL (reference sequence). Filled out from reference TRBV3-1 and TRBJ1-2, the complete variable domain reads DTAVSQTPKYLVTQMGNDKSIKCEQNLGHDTMYWYKQDSKKFLKIMFSYNNKELIINETVPNRFSPKSPDKAHLNLHINSLELGDSAVYFCASSRDRSFNHGYTFGSGTRLTVV.

As concerns this clone: An end of the junction differs from the germline gene, which may be a read error. This chain joins TRBV24-1 and TRBJ2-3; D may be TRBD1 (5 bases). Germline CDR1 reads KGHDR; CDR2 reads SFDVKD. This CDR3 spans 16 amino acids. CDR3 amino acids: CGTSERRREGADTQYF. The CDR3 DNA is TGTGGCACCAGTGAAAGGAGAAGGGAAGGGGCAGATACGCAGTATTTT.

The gene calls are TRBV6-6 and TRBJ2-2; no clear D. Trimming removed 0 bases at V and 3 bases at J, with 5 bases between. The length of the CDR3 is 14 residues. Germline V gene lookup returns CDR1 MNHNY and CDR2 SVGAGI (reference sequence). CDR3 sequence: CASSYSVDTGELFF. The CDR3 DNA sequence: TGTGCCAGCAGTTACTCAGTGGACACCGGGGAGCTGTTTTTT.

With regard to this clone: Other DNA sequences of this sample code for an identical CDR3. The J gene is TRBJ2-7, the V gene TRBV28, with no clear D. The CDR3 is 11 amino acids. CDR1 and CDR2 from the germline V gene are MDHEN and SYDVKM. Trimming took 2 bases from V and 3 from J, leaving 2 bases between them. CDR3 residues: CASSLRYEQYF. CDR3 nucleotides: TGTGCCAGCAGTTTACGCTACGAGCAGTACTTC. Filled out from reference TRBV28 and TRBJ2-7, the complete variable domain reads DVKVTQSSRYLVKRTGEKVFLECVQDMDHENMFWYRQDPGLGLRLIYFSYDVKMKEKGDIPEGYSVSREKKERFSLILESASTNQTSMYLCASSLRYEQYFGPGTRLTVT.

The V and J genes are TRBV11-2 and TRBJ2-3; tentative D call: TRBD2 (6 bases). The ends were cut back, 3 bases at V and 2 bases at J, with 12 bases in the middle. The CDR3 totals 15 residues. The V gene's germline CDR1 is SGHAT and CDR2 FQNNGV. The CDR3 spells CASSLGGSNTDTQYF. In nucleotides, the CDR3 is TGTGCCAGCAGCTTGGGGGGATCGAACACAGATACGCAGTATTTT. The whole variable domain, filled in from reference TRBV11-2 and TRBJ2-3, reads EAGVAQSPRYKIIEKRQSVAFWCNPISGHATLYWYQQILGQGPKLLIQFQNNGVVDDSQLPKDRFSAERLKGVDSTLKIQPAKLEDSAVYLCASSLGGSNTDTQYFGPGTRLTVL.

This clone came up many times. The CDR3 sequence: CASSVGVTDQPQHF. The DNA of the CDR3 is TGTGCCAGCAGCGTGGGGGTGACAGATCAGCCCCAGCATTTT. This chain connects TRBV9 to TRBJ1-5; possible D gene TRBD1, 5 bases. The CDR3 extends over 14 amino acids. Germline-derived CDR1 and CDR2 are SGDLS and YYNGEE. Between the trimmed V and J ends, which lost 2 bases and 5 bases, there was a span of 11 bases.